This T cell receptor beta chain comes out of a study of shared clonotypes between healthy human individuals. For the study at large: Those who served as donors were two women and a few men between the ages of 18 and 49.

The replicate PCRs on unsorted PBMC were given 250 to 300 ng DNA, which is about 30,000 T cell genomes. Methods used by the authors: Filtering differed because ImmunoSEQ produced junction-only sequences that carried no quality scores. The table came from immunoSEQ multiplex PCR; TCRdb's copy has only in-frame clones and leaves some out. The DNA gave D and trimming, while V, J and clone size come from that table. The sample holds more than 400,000 clones, approximately 78% seen once. The CDR3 runs 14 residues. V trimming: 2 bases; J trimming: 3 bases; junction bases outside the gene matches: 3. Germline V gene lookup returns CDR1 KGHSH and CDR2 LQKENI. Each of the donors was a healthy adult who was HIV-negative and had not had a recent acute infection or vaccination.

The source of this sequence is a woman aged 40 to 50 in good health. Some clones in this sample may be carry-over from other donors' samples. Material for sequencing was PBMCs. V usage is TRBV18 and J usage is TRBJ1-1; 7 bases line up with TRBD1. The CDR3 is CASSPAGGHTEAFF. In DNA, the CDR3 is TGTGCCAGCTCACCAGCAGGGGGTCACACTGAAGCTTTCTTT.